These 18 T cell receptor beta chains were all obtained from the same sample, sequenced in a study of CD8+CD57+ T cells in acquired aplastic anemia. TCR beta VDJ combinations and CDR3 sequences were profiled from genomic DNA. TCRdb processed the reads anew with MiXCR; each CDR3 protein has one entry. The sample yields about 220,000 distinct CDR3 sequences, 34% seen once. What was sequenced was sorted CD4+, CD8+, or CD8+CD57+ T cells (not recorded which) from PBMCs. The receptors come from a human donor in good health, serving as a control.

In the case of this clonotype: This CDR3 is missing its conserved last phenylalanine or tryptophan, likely due to a read error. The V gene is TRBV5-1, the J gene TRBJ1-4; no definite D call. The CDR3 spans 15 residues. In germline, CDR1 is SGHRS, CDR2 YFSETQ. The V end was cut by 2 bases, the J end by 6 bases, with 14 bases between. The CDR3 DNA follows: TGCGCCAGCAGCTTTTACGTTGGGCTCGATGAAAAACTGTTTCTT. This encodes CASSFYVGLDEKLFL.

There are many counts of this clonotype. V is TRBV20-1 and J is TRBJ2-7; possibly TRBD2 for D (5 bases). This CDR3 contains 13 residues. The germline V gene has CDR1 DFQATT and CDR2 SNEGSKA (reference sequence). Trimming removed 3 bases from V and 3 bases from J, with 12 bases in between. The CDR3 DNA reads as TGCAGTGCTAGTTCCGGGAAGGGCTACGAGCAGTACTTC. It codes for CSASSGKGYEQYF.

This clonotype was observed at least ten times. The chain is built from TRBV20-1 and TRBJ2-3; 8 bases line up with TRBD2. CDR1 is DFQATT and CDR2 is SNEGSKA in the germline V gene (reference sequence). The CDR3 sequence is 14 residues long. Germline trimming cut 3 bases from V and 6 bases from J; bases unmatched to any gene: 8. The CDR3 region is CSASLSGGGDTQYF. CDR3 bases: TGCAGTGCTAGTCTGTCGGGAGGGGGGGATACGCAGTATTTT.

This clonotype has ten or more counts. J is TRBJ1-6 and V is TRBV6-5; D uncertain. The germline gives CDR1 MNHEY, CDR2 SVGAGI. Deletions cut 0 bases from V and 8 bases from J, with 11 bases between. The CDR3 has 15 amino acids. CDR3 region: CASSYSSGIHSPLHF. The CDR3 DNA sequence: TGTGCCAGCAGTTACTCGAGTGGGATCCATTCACCCCTCCACTTT.

A note on this clonotype: At one of its ends the junction is not consistent with the germline gene, which may arise from a read error. V and J are TRBV2 and TRBJ1-6, with D possibly TRBD1 on 5 matching bases. This CDR3 contains 13 residues. Germline V gene data show CDR1 as SNHLY and CDR2 as FYNNEI. CDR3 sequence reads: CASRWDDSSPLRF. The CDR3 DNA is TGTGCCAGTCGTTGGGACGACAGTTCACCCCTCCGCTTT.

This clonotype was counted only a few times. The chain links TRBV5-1 to TRBJ2-2, with 7 bases matching TRBD2. The germline CDR1 and CDR2 sequences are SGHRS and YFSETQ. V shed 3 bases and J 0 bases; nucleotides not matched to a gene: 5. CDR3 length: 16 residues. The CDR3 loop reads CASSSRTRSNTGELFF. CDR3 DNA sequence: TGCGCCAGCAGCTCCCGGACTAGATCGAACACCGGGGAGCTGTTTTTT.

On this clonotype: At one end the junction does not follow the germline gene, possibly because of a read error. The V gene is TRBV2, the J gene TRBJ1-6; 7 positions match TRBD1. The V gene's germline CDR1 is SNHLY and CDR2 FYNNEI. The CDR3 is 14 amino acids. The CDR3 region has the DNA TGTGCCAGCAGCGAAGACAGGGATAATCCACCCCTCCACTTT. Encoded protein: CASSEDRDNPPLHF.

This clonotype was recorded only once. This may be a read error: a much more frequent sequence differs by one nucleotide. The final CDR3 position lacks the conserved phenylalanine or tryptophan, pointing to a likely read error. The V gene is TRBV20-1, the J gene TRBJ1-3; 8 bases align to TRBD1. The ends lost 5 bases at V and 4 bases at J; junction bases unmatched: 4. Germline CDR1 and CDR2: DFQATT and SNEGSKA (reference sequence). The CDR3 runs to 13 residues. For the CDR3, the DNA is TGCAGTGCTCTCCGGGACAGGGGAAACACCATATATCTT. Protein: CSALRDRGNTIYL.

The table lists this clonotype with a few counts. The chain recombines TRBV5-8 with TRBJ2-7; 7 bases align to TRBD2. The CDR3 is 15 amino acids. V lost 4 bases, J lost 1 base, and 8 bases stayed unmatched. Germline loops: CDR1 SGHTS, CDR2 YDEGEE. The DNA of the CDR3 is TGTGCCAGCAGCGGGGGGGGGACCCTTTCCTACGAGCAGTACTTC. It encodes CASSGGGTLSYEQYF.

This clonotype was seen only a few times. The V and J genes are TRBV2 and TRBJ2-3; TRBD2 might be the D (6 bases). CDR1 is SNHLY, CDR2 FYNNEI, per germline. The germline V and J ends were trimmed by 8 bases and 2 bases, with 20 bases remaining between them. CDR3 length equals 16 residues. The DNA for the CDR3 is TGTGCCAGCGAGGGAGGACAATTGCTATACACAGATACGCAGTATTTT. Its protein is CASEGGQLLYTDTQYF.

Notes on this clonotype: A much larger clone is a single base away; this may be a read error. CDR3 region: CSARASGGGAAGNEQYF. The CDR3 DNA reads TGCAGTGCTAGGGCCTCCGGAGGGGGAGCGGCGGGCAATGAGCAGTACTTC. The chain links TRBV20-1 to TRBJ2-7; D possibly matches TRBD1 or TRBD2 (6 bases each). CDR3 length: 17 amino acids. The germline V gene has CDR1 DFQATT and CDR2 SNEGSKA (reference sequence). V lost 3 bases to trimming and J lost 7 bases, with 28 bases between them.

This clonotype was counted many times. This rearrangement joins TRBV5-1 to TRBJ2-7; D is undetermined. V lost 1 base, J lost 7 bases, and 12 bases lay in between. The CDR3 spans 13 residues. Germline values: CDR1 SGHRS, CDR2 YFSETQ. The CDR3 loop is CASSLRAAWEQYF. In DNA, the CDR3 is TGCGCCAGCAGCTTGCGGGCAGCTTGGGAGCAGTACTTC.

The V call is TRBV5-1, the J call TRBJ1-2, with no clear D. V was shortened by 0 bases and J by 2 bases, with 17 bases between the two germline ends. CDR1 is SGHRS and CDR2 is YFSETQ in the germline V gene. CDR3 size: 17 residues. In nucleotides, the CDR3 is TGCGCCAGCAGCTTGGCCTCCGGAGTCCGCCTGAACTATGGCTACACCTTC. This codes for CASSLASGVRLNYGYTF.

This clonotype turned up a few times. This rearrangement joins TRBV4-2 to TRBJ2-4; D is perhaps TRBD2 (7 bases). V was cut by 4 bases and J by 8 bases, with 18 bases left in between. Per the germline V gene, CDR1 is LGHNA and CDR2 is YNFKEQ. The CDR3 runs to 15 residues. The CDR3 is CASSPGGGRWDIQYF. The CDR3 DNA sequence: TGTGCCAGCAGCCCTGGGGGGGGGCGCTGGGACATTCAGTACTTC.

This clonotype was seen many times. The V gene is TRBV20-1, the J gene TRBJ1-4; 7 positions agree with TRBD1. The ends lost 4 bases at V and 8 bases at J; junction bases unmatched: 1. Germline CDR1 and CDR2: DFQATT and SNEGSKA (reference sequence). The CDR3 extends over 11 amino acids. This CDR3 is CSANRGEKLFF. The CDR3 region has the DNA TGCAGTGCTAACAGGGGCGAAAAACTGTTTTTT.

The chain links TRBV10-3 to TRBJ2-3; 7 bases align to TRBD1. CDR1 is ENHRY and CDR2 is SYGVKD in the germline V gene. The V gene end was trimmed by 6 bases and the J gene end by 0 bases; junction bases not matched to a gene: 6. CDR3 length equals 15 residues. CDR3 residues: CAIRPGQSSTDTQYF. The CDR3 nucleotides read TGTGCCATCAGGCCGGGACAGTCAAGCACAGATACGCAGTATTTT.

The table lists this clonotype with a few counts. The chain uses TRBV9 and TRBJ2-2, with D hard to call. In germline, CDR1 is SGDLS, CDR2 YYNGEE. V lost 6 bases to trimming and J lost 2 bases, with 8 bases between them. The CDR3 has 13 residues. The CDR3 spells CASTYHNTGELFF. The CDR3 DNA reads as TGTGCCAGCACCTATCACAACACCGGGGAGCTGTTTTTT. The full variable domain, completed using reference TRBV9 and TRBJ2-2, is DSGVTQTPKHLITATGQRVTLRCSPRSGDLSVYWYQQSLDQGLQFLIQYYNGEERAKGNILERFSAQQFPDLHSELNLSSLELGDSALYFCASTYHNTGELFFGEGSRLTVL.

This clonotype was recorded at least ten times. The J gene is TRBJ2-2, the V gene TRBV7-8; 8 nucleotides align to TRBD2. V trimming: 5 bases; J trimming: 4 bases; junction bases outside the gene matches: 9. The CDR3 is 16 residues long. Germline values: CDR1 SGHVS, CDR2 FQNEAQ. CDR3 protein: CASSREGGRITGELFF. In nucleotides, the CDR3 is TGTGCCAGCAGCCGGGAGGGGGGGCGAATCACCGGGGAGCTGTTTTTT.